This T cell receptor beta chain comes out of a study of monozygotic twins with cystic fibrosis. Only in-frame clones appear in the TCRdb table, and some are missing; sequencing was by immunoSEQ multiplex PCR. Of around 30,000 clones listed, 90% are singletons. Germline V gives CDR1 MGHDK, CDR2 SYGVNS. The CDR3 consists of 13 residues. V lost 2 bases and J 6 bases, leaving 10 bases between the germline ends. Findings and caveats of the study: Monozygotic CF twin pairs shared significantly more nucleotide-identical clonotypes than unrelated CF individuals did. Low clonality (median around 0.009) suggested a mostly naive repertoire.

As regards this clone: Its specificity is unknown.

This sequence was found in a girl aged 2 to 9 with cystic fibrosis. Sequencing was carried out using blood. The chain uses TRBV25-1 and TRBJ1-2; D is ambiguous. The chain's CDR3 is CASSEPGVNGYTF. CDR3 coding DNA: TGTGCCAGCAGTGAACCGGGAGTTAATGGCTACACCTTC.